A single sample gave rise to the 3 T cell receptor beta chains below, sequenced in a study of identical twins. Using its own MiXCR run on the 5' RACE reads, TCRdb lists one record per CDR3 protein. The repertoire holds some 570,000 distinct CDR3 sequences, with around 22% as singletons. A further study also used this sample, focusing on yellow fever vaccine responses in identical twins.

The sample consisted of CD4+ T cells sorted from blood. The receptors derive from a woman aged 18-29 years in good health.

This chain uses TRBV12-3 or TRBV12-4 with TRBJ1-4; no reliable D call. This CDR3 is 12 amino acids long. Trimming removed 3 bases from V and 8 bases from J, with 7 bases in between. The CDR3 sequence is CASSFVLEKLFF. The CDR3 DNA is TGTGCCAGCAGTTTTGTGTTGGAAAAACTGTTTTTT.

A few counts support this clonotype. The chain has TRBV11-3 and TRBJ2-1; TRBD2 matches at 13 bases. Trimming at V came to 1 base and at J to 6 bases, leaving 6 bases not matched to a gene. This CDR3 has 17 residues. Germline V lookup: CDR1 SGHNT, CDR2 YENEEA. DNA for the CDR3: TGTGCCAGCAGCTTAGGGACTAGCGGGAGCTCTGTCAATGAGCAGTTCTTC. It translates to CASSLGTSGSSVNEQFF.

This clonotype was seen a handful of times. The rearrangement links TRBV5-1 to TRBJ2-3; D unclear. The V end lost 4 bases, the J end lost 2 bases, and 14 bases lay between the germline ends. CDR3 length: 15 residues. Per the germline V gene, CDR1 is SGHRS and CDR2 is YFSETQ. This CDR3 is CASSPRLSPTDTQYF. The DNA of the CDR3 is TGCGCCAGCAGCCCCAGACTCTCTCCCACAGATACGCAGTATTTT.